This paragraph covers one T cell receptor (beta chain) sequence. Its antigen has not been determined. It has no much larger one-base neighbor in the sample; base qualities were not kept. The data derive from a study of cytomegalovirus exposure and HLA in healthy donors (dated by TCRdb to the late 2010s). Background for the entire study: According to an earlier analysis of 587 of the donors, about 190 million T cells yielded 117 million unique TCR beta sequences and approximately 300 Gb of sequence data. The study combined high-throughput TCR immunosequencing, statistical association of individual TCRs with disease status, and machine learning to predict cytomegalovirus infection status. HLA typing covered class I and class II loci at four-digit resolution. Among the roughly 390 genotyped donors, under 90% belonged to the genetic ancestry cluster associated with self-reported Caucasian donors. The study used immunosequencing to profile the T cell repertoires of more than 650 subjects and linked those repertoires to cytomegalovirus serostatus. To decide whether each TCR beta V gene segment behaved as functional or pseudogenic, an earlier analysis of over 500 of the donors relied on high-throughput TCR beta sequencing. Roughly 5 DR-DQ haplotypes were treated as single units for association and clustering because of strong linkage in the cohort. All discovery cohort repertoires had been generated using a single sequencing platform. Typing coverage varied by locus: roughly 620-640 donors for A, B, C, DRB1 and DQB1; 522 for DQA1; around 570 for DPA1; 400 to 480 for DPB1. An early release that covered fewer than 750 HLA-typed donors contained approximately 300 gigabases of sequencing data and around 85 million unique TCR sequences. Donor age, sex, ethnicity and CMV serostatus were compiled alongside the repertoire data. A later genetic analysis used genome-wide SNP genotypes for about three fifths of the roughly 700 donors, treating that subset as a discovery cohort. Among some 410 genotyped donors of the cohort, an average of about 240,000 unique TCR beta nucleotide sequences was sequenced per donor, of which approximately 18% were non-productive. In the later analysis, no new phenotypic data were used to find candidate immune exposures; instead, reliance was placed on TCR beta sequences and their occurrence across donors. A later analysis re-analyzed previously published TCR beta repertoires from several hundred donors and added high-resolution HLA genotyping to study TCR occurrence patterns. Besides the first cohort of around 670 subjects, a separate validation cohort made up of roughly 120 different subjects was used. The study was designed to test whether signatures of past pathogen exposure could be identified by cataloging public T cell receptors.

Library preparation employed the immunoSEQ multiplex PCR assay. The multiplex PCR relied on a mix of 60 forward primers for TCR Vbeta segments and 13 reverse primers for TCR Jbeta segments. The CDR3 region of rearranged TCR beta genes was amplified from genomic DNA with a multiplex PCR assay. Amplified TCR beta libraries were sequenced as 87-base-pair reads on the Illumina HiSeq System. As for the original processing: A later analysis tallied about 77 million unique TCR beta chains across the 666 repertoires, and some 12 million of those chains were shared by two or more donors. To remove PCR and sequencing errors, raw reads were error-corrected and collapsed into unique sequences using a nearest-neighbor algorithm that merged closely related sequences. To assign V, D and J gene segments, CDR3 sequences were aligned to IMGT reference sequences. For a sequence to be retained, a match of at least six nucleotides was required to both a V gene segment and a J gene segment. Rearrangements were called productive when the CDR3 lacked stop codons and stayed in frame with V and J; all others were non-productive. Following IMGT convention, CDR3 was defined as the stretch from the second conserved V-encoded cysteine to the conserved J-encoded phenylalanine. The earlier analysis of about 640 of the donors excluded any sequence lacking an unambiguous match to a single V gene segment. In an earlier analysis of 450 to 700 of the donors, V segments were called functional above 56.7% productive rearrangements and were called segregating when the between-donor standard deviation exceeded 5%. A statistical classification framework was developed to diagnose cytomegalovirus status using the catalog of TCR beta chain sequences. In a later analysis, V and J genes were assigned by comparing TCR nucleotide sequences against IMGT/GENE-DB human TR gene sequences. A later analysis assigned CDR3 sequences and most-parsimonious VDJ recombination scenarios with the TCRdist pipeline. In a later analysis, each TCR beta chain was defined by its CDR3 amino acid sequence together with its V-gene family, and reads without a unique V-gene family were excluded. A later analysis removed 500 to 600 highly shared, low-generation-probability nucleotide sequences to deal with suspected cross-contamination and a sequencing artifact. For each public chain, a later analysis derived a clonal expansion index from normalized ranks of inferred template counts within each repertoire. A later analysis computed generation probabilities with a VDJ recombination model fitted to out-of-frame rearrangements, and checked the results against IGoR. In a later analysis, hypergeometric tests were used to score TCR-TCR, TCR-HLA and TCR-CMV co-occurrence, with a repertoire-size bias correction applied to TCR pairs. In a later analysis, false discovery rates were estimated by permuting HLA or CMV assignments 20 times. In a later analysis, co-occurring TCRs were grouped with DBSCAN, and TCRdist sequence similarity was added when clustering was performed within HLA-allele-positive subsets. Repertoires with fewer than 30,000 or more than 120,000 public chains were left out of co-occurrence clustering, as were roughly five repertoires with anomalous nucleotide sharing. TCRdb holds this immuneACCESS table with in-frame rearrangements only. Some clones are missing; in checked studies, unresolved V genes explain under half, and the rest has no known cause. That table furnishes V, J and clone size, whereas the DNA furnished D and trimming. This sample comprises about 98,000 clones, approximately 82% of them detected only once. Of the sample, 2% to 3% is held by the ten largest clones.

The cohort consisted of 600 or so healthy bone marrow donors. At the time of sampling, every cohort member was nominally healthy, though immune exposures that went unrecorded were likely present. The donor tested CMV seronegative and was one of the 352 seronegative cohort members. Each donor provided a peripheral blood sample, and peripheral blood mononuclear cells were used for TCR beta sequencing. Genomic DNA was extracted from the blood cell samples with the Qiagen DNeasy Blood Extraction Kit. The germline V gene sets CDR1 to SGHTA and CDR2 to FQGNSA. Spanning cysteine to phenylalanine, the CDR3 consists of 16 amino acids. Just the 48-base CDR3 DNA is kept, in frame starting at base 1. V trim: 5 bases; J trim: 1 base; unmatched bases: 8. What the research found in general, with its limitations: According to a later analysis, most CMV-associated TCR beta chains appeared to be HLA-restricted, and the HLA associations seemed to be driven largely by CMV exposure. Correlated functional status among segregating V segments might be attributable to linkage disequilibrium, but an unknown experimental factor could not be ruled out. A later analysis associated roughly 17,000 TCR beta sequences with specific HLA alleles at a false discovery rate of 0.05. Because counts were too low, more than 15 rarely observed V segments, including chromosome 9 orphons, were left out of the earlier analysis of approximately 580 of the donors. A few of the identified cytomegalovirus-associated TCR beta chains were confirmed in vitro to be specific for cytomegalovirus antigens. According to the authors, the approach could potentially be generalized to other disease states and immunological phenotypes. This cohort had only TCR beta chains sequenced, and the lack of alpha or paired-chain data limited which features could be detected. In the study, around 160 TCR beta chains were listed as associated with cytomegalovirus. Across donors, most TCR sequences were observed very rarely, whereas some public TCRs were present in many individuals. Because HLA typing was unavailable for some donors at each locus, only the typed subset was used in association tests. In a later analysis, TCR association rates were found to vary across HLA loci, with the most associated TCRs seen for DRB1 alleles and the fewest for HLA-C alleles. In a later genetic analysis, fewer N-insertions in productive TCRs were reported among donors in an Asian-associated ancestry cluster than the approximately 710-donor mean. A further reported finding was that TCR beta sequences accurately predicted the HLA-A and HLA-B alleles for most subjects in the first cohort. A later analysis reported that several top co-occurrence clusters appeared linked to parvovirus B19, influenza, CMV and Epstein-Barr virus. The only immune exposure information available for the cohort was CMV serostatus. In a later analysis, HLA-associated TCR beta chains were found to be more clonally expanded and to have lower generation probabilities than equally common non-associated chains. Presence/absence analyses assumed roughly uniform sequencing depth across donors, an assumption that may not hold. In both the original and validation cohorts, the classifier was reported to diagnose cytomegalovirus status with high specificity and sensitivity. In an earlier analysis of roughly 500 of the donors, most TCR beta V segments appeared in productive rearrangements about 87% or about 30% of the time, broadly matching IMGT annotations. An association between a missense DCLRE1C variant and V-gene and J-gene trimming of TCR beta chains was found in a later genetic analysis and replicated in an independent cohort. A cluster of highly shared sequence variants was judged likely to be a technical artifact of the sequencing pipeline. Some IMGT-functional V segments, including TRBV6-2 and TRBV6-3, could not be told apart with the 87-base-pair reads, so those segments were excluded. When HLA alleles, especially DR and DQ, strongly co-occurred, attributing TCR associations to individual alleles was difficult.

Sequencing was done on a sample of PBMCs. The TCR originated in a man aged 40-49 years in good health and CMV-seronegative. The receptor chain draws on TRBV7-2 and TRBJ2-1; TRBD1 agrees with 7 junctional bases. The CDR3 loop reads CASSPQGGASYNEQFF. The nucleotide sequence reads TGTGCCAGCAGCCCCCAAGGGGGCGCGTCCTACAATGAGCAGTTCTTC.